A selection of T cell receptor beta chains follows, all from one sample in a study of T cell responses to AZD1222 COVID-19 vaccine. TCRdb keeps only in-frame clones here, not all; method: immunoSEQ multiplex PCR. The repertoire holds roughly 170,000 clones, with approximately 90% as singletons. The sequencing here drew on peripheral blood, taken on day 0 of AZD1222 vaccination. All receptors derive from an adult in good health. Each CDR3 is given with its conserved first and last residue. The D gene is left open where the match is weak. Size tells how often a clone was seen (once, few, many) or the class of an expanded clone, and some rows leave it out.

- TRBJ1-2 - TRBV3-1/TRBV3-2 CASSQGYSFYGYTF TGTGCCAGCAGCCAAGGATATAGCTTCTATGGCTACACCTTC
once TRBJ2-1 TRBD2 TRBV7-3 CASSSGTAIYNEQFF TGTGCCAGCAGCAGCGGGACCGCAATCTACAATGAGCAGTTCTTC
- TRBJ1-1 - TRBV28 CASSDYGTGIAEAFF TGTGCCAGCAGTGACTACGGGACGGGGATCGCTGAAGCTTTCTTT
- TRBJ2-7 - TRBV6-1 CASSARLADSRGRGSYEQYF TGTGCCAGCAGTGCCCGCCTTGCGGACAGTCGCGGGAGAGGATCGTACGAGCAGTACTTC
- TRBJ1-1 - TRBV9 CASSARGNTEAFF TGTGCCAGCAGCGCACGAGGGAACACTGAAGCTTTCTTT
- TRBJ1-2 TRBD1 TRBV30 CAWDDRGYGYTF TGTGCCTGGGACGACAGGGGCTATGGCTACACCTTC
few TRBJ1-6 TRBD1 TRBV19 CASSYRGENSPLHF TGTGCCAGTAGCTACAGGGGAGAGAATTCACCCCTCCACTTT
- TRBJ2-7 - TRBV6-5 CASSLGGTGAYEQYF TGTGCCAGCAGTCTAGGGGGGACGGGGGCCTACGAGCAGTACTTC
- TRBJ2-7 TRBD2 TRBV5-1 CASSWGTSGDYEQYF TGCGCCAGCAGCTGGGGGACTAGCGGGGACTACGAGCAGTACTTC
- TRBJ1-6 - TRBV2 CASRIGRPNSPLHF TGTGCCAGCAGAATTGGGCGGCCGAATTCACCCCTCCACTTT
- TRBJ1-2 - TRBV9 CASTRDNYGYTF TGTGCCAGCACCCGGGATAACTATGGCTACACCTTC
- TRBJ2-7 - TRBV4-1 CASSREGFGYEQYF TGCGCCAGCAGCCGGGAAGGGTTCGGCTACGAGCAGTACTTC
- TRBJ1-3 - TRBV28 CASSLRTLPGTIYF TGTGCCAGCAGTTTAAGAACCTTACCGGGCACCATATATTTT
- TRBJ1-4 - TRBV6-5 CASSYSGLNEKLFF TGTGCCAGCAGTTACTCGGGTCTTAATGAAAAACTGTTTTTT
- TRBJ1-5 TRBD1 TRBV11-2 CASSLGTGRPQPQHF TGTGCCAGCAGCCTTGGGACAGGGAGGCCTCAGCCCCAGCATTTT
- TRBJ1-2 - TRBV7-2 CASRAPGRQGYGYTF TGTGCCAGCAGAGCGCCGGGACGGCAGGGCTATGGCTACACCTTC
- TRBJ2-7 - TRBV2 CASSVRPPLQDSPNEQYF TGTGCCAGCAGTGTTCGCCCCCCGCTACAGGATTCCCCCAACGAGCAGTACTTC
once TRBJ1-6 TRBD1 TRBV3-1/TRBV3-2 CASSQDRGTGYYNSPLHF TGTGCCAGCAGCCAAGATCGCGGGACAGGGTATTATAATTCACCCCTCCACTTT
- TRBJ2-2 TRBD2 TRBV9 CASSPTGTSTGELFF TGTGCCAGCAGCCCTACCGGGACTAGCACCGGGGAGCTGTTTTTT
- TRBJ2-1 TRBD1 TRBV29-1 CSVGGQGIPYEQFF TGCAGCGTTGGTGGACAGGGGATCCCCTATGAGCAGTTCTTC
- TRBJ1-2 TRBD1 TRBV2 CASSQDRGRVYGYTF TGTGCCAGCAGTCAAGACAGGGGGCGTGTCTATGGCTACACCTTC
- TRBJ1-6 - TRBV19 CASSTSNSPLHF TGTGCCAGTAGTACCAGTAATTCACCCCTCCACTTT
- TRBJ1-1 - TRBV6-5 CASSPTRTVNTEAFF TGTGCCAGCAGCCCAACCCGGACAGTCAACACTGAAGCTTTCTTT
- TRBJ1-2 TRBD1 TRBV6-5 CASSQGADYGYTF TGTGCCAGCAGTCAGGGGGCTGACTATGGCTACACCTTC
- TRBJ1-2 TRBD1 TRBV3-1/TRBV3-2 CASSQVLRGRGYGYTF TGTGCCAGCAGCCAGGTCTTAAGGGGGCGAGGCTATGGCTACACCTTC
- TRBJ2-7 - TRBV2 CAILPVRGDGYEQYF TGTGCCATCCTACCAGTCAGGGGGGATGGGTACGAGCAGTACTTC
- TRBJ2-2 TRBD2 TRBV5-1 CASSEPGTSGPSAGELFF TGCGCCAGCAGCGAGCCCGGGACTAGCGGGCCGTCGGCCGGGGAGCTGTTTTTT
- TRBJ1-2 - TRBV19 CASSIGRITNYGYTF TGTGCCAGTAGTATTGGGCGGATTACTAACTATGGCTACACCTTC
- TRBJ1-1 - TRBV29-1 CSVVTGAEAFF TGCAGCGTTGTAACGGGGGCTGAAGCTTTCTTT
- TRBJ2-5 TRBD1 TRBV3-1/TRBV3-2 CASSGWTGDTETQYF TGTGCCAGCAGCGGCTGGACAGGGGATACAGAGACCCAGTACTTC
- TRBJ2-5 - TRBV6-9 CASSYSTQTQETQYF TGTGCCAGCAGTTATTCGACACAAACCCAAGAGACCCAGTACTTC
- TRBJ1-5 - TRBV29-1 CSQLQGTGNQPQHF TGCAGCCAACTCCAGGGGACTGGCAATCAGCCCCAGCATTTT
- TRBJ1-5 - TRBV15 CATSRGGPQHF TGTGCCACCAGCAGAGGAGGGCCCCAGCATTTT
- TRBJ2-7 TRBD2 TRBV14 CASSQFLADYEQYF TGTGCCAGCAGCCAATTCCTAGCGGACTACGAGCAGTACTTC
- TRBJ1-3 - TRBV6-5 CASSFRDPSSGNTIYF TGTGCCAGCAGTTTCAGAGATCCGAGCTCTGGAAACACCATATATTTT
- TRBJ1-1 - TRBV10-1 CASSETRTSAEAFF TGCGCCAGCAGTGAGACCAGGACCTCGGCTGAAGCTTTCTTT
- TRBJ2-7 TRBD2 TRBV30 CAWSTGLAGAYEQYF TGTGCCTGGAGTACGGGACTAGCGGGGGCCTACGAGCAGTACTTC
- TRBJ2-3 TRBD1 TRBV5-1 CASSPGQGRADTQYF TGCGCCAGCAGCCCCGGACAGGGGAGGGCAGATACGCAGTATTTT
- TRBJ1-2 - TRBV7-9 CASSTRQEFLHGYTF TGTGCCAGCAGCACAAGACAGGAGTTCCTCCATGGCTACACCTTC
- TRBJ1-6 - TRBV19 CASSISGYYNSPLHF TGTGCCAGTAGTATATCGGGATACTATAATTCACCCCTCCACTTT
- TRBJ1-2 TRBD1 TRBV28 CASTLGQRINYGYTF TGTGCCAGCACCTTGGGACAGCGAATTAACTATGGCTACACCTTC
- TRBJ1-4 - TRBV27 CASSQGHFGSPTNEKLFF TGTGCCAGCAGTCAAGGACACTTTGGGAGTCCAACTAATGAAAAACTGTTTTTT
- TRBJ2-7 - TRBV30 CAWSVSGGEQYF TGTGCCTGGAGTGTAAGTGGGGGTGAGCAGTACTTC
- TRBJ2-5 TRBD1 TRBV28 CASSIPQGAVETQYF TGTGCCAGCAGTATACCACAGGGGGCGGTGGAGACCCAGTACTTC
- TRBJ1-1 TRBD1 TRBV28 CASSISRGGTEAFF TGTGCCAGCAGTATATCCAGGGGGGGCACTGAAGCTTTCTTT
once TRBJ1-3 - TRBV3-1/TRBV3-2 CASSTYTGSGNTIYF TGTGCCAGCAGCACGTACACGGGCTCTGGAAACACCATATATTTT
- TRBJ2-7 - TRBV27 CASSFAVSYEQYF TGTGCCAGCAGTTTTGCGGTCTCCTACGAGCAGTACTTC
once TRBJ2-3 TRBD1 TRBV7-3 CASSLMSPGQGATDTQYF TGTGCCAGCAGCTTAATGTCCCCGGGACAGGGGGCAACAGATACGCAGTATTTT
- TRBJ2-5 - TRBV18 CASSPRTPAQETQYF TGTGCCAGCTCACCACGAACGCCAGCCCAAGAGACCCAGTACTTC
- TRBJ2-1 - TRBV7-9 CASSLLGTYNNEQFF TGTGCCAGCAGCTTGCTCGGGACATACAACAATGAGCAGTTCTTC
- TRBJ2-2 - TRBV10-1 CASSERARGGELFF TGCGCCAGCAGTGAACGAGCGAGGGGCGGGGAGCTGTTTTTT
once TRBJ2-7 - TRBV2 CASSERLILSYEQYF TGTGCCAGCAGTGAAAGACTAATCCTCTCCTACGAGCAGTACTTC
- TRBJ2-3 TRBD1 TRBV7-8 CASSFYNRGITDTQYF TGTGCCAGCAGCTTCTACAACAGGGGAATAACAGATACGCAGTATTTT